This T cell receptor beta chain was sequenced during a study of blood T cell repertoires in COVID-19. Across the study: In each case, the material was cDNA or gDNA derived from T cells, B-cell-depleted T cells, or PBMCs.

Using immunoSEQ multiplex PCR, the repertoire was profiled, and TCRdb retains in-frame clones only, with some absent. The repertoire holds 70,000 to 100,000 clones, with 82% as singletons. The length of the CDR3 is 15 residues. Germline CDR1 reads SGHTA; CDR2 reads FQGNSA. The ends were cut back, 0 bases at V and 6 bases at J, with 12 bases in the middle. V gene TRBV7-2 combines with J gene TRBJ2-1, with a tentative D call TRBD2 (7 bases). The specimen was peripheral blood. The sequence was collected from a man aged 45 to 65 with active or convalescent COVID-19. The CDR3 nucleotides read TGTGCCAGCAGCTTAGCGGGGGGGCCATTCAATGAGCAGTTCTTC. Translated: CASSLAGGPFNEQFF. Full variable domain (outside the CDR3, taken from reference TRBV7-2 and TRBJ2-1): GAGVSQSPSNKVTEKGKDVELRCDPISGHTALYWYRQSLGQGLEFLIYFQGNSAPDKSGLPSDRFSAERTGGSVSTLTIQRTQQEDSAVYLCASSLAGGPFNEQFFGPGTRLTVL.